This T cell receptor beta chain was identified during a study of blood T cells in healthy people across ages. Study conclusions and caveats: Considered underestimates were the diversity estimates obtained from one million T cells.

From germline, CDR1 is DFQATT and CDR2 SNEGSKA (reference sequence). Trimming cost V 6 bases and J 4 bases, with 16 bases left between them. CDR3 length equals 14 residues. Next came a second PCR, run for 7 to 11 cycles, which used a sample-barcoded 5' primer along with a J-beta primer mix. TCRdb ran MiXCR on the 5' RACE reads and lists one entry per CDR3 protein. The sample contains about 630,000 distinct CDR3 sequences, 21% of which appear only once. This clonotype has a count of ten or more. The antigen is not known. Aged about 6 to 90, donors were systemically healthy Caucasians from Russia. This chain connects TRBV20-1 to TRBJ2-1; D perhaps matches TRBD2 (5 bases). Sequenced: blood. This TCR was recovered from a man between 65 and 85 years old in good health. CDR3 bases: TGCAGTGCCCAGAGCGGCACGAAATACAATGAGCAGTTCTTC. This encodes CSAQSGTKYNEQFF.